The rows below give T cell receptor beta chains drawn from one sample of a study of T cells in localized non-small cell lung cancer. Assay used: immunoSEQ multiplex PCR; TCRdb lists only in-frame clones, some missing. The table includes around 36,000 clones, around 86% detected once. The material sequenced was peripheral blood mononuclear cells, taken before any cancer treatment. Receptors originate from an older male donor with stage II lung adenocarcinoma. CDR3s include the opening cysteine and the closing phenylalanine or tryptophan. Fields, in order: D gene, clone size, J gene, V gene, CDR3 DNA, CDR3 protein. D genes are given only for firm matches. Size values are once, few and many counts, or a class for expanded clones, and some rows have none.

D gene: NA; clone size: medium-sized; J gene: TRBJ1-2; V gene: TRBV19; CDR3 DNA: TGTGCCAGTAGTCGGTCGGACAATGGGTATAAAGGCTACACCTTC; CDR3 protein: CASSRSDNGYKGYTF
D gene: NA; clone size: NA; J gene: TRBJ1-2; V gene: TRBV11-2; CDR3 DNA: TGTGCCAGCACCCGCGGGGACTATGGCTACACCTTC; CDR3 protein: CASTRGDYGYTF
D gene: TRBD1; clone size: NA; J gene: TRBJ1-2; V gene: TRBV5-5; CDR3 DNA: TGTGCCAGCAGCCAACAGGGGACCTATGGCTACACCTTC; CDR3 protein: CASSQQGTYGYTF
D gene: TRBD2; clone size: NA; J gene: TRBJ2-5; V gene: TRBV18; CDR3 DNA: TGTGCCAGCTCCCCCGGACTAGAAGAGACCCAGTACTTC; CDR3 protein: CASSPGLEETQYF
D gene: NA; clone size: NA; J gene: TRBJ2-5; V gene: TRBV19; CDR3 DNA: TGTGCCAGTACCATGGCGGGGATGGAGACCCAGTACTTC; CDR3 protein: CASTMAGMETQYF
D gene: TRBD1; clone size: NA; J gene: TRBJ2-5; V gene: TRBV28; CDR3 DNA: TGTGCCAGCAGTTTATCGCCCGGGACAGAAGAGACCCAGTACTTC; CDR3 protein: CASSLSPGTEETQYF
D gene: NA; clone size: NA; J gene: TRBJ2-4; V gene: TRBV6-5; CDR3 DNA: TGTGCCAGCAGCTTCCTCCCATTAGCCAAAAACATTCAGTACTTC; CDR3 protein: CASSFLPLAKNIQYF
D gene: NA; clone size: NA; J gene: TRBJ2-7; V gene: TRBV7-9; CDR3 DNA: TGTGCCAGCAGCTTAGACCCGGGCGCCTACGAGCAGTACTTC; CDR3 protein: CASSLDPGAYEQYF
D gene: TRBD2; clone size: once; J gene: TRBJ2-1; V gene: TRBV7-9; CDR3 DNA: TGTGCGTATCGGGAGGGGGTCAGTGAGCAGTTCTTC; CDR3 protein: CAYREGVSEQFF
D gene: NA; clone size: NA; J gene: TRBJ2-7; V gene: TRBV6-5; CDR3 DNA: TGTGCCAGCAGTTACTCGGGACAAACCTACGAGCAGTACTTC; CDR3 protein: CASSYSGQTYEQYF
D gene: NA; clone size: NA; J gene: TRBJ1-5; V gene: TRBV6-1; CDR3 DNA: TGTGCCAGCACACGGGGCAATCAGCCCCAGCATTTT; CDR3 protein: CASTRGNQPQHF
D gene: TRBD2; clone size: NA; J gene: TRBJ2-1; V gene: TRBV28; CDR3 DNA: TGTGCCAGCATATATTCGGGACTAGCTACCAATGAGCAGTTCTTC; CDR3 protein: CASIYSGLATNEQFF
D gene: NA; clone size: medium-sized; J gene: TRBJ1-1; V gene: TRBV5-1; CDR3 DNA: TGCGCCAGCAGCTTAGAGGCACGCACTGAAGCTTTCTTT; CDR3 protein: CASSLEARTEAFF
D gene: NA; clone size: NA; J gene: TRBJ1-4; V gene: TRBV7-2; CDR3 DNA: TGTGCCAGCAGCTTAGATAAATCAGAGGTGTTTTTT; CDR3 protein: CASSLDKSEVFF
D gene: TRBD1; clone size: NA; J gene: TRBJ1-1; V gene: TRBV9; CDR3 DNA: TGTGCCAGCGGGACAGGGAACACTGAAGCTTTCTTT; CDR3 protein: CASGTGNTEAFF
D gene: NA; clone size: NA; J gene: TRBJ1-1; V gene: TRBV7-6; CDR3 DNA: TGTGCCACCGCGACGGTGAACACTGAAGCTTTCTTT; CDR3 protein: CATATVNTEAFF
D gene: TRBD1; clone size: NA; J gene: TRBJ2-1; V gene: TRBV18; CDR3 DNA: TGTGCCAGCTCGCCACAGGGGTCTGGTATGAATGAGCAGTTCTTC; CDR3 protein: CASSPQGSGMNEQFF
D gene: NA; clone size: NA; J gene: TRBJ2-2; V gene: TRBV30; CDR3 DNA: TGTGCCTGGAGCAAGGACAGTTCGAACACCGGGGAGCTGTTTTTT; CDR3 protein: CAWSKDSSNTGELFF
D gene: TRBD2; clone size: NA; J gene: TRBJ2-7; V gene: TRBV27; CDR3 DNA: TGTGCCAGCAGTGTCCAAGGGGGACTAGCGGGAGCGGCGCAGTACTTC; CDR3 protein: CASSVQGGLAGAAQYF
D gene: TRBD2; clone size: NA; J gene: TRBJ2-1; V gene: TRBV11-2; CDR3 DNA: TGTGCCAGCAGCTTTTCGAGCGGGAGGCACAATGAGCAGTTCTTC; CDR3 protein: CASSFSSGRHNEQFF
D gene: TRBD1; clone size: NA; J gene: TRBJ1-2; V gene: TRBV6-6; CDR3 DNA: TGTGCCAGCAGTTCCGGGACAGCTAACTATGGCTACACCTTC; CDR3 protein: CASSSGTANYGYTF
D gene: NA; clone size: NA; J gene: TRBJ1-4; V gene: TRBV7-9; CDR3 DNA: TGTGCCAGCAGCTTAAGGGGGGTTGCTAATGAAAAACTGTTTTTT; CDR3 protein: CASSLRGVANEKLFF
D gene: NA; clone size: few; J gene: TRBJ1-2; V gene: TRBV29-1; CDR3 DNA: TGCAGCGTTTGGACAAGCTATGGCTACACCTTC; CDR3 protein: CSVWTSYGYTF
D gene: NA; clone size: NA; J gene: TRBJ2-4; V gene: TRBV7-2; CDR3 DNA: TGTGCCAGCAGCTCAAGACTAGATTTTGGCATTCAGTACTTC; CDR3 protein: CASSSRLDFGIQYF
D gene: NA; clone size: once; J gene: TRBJ1-1; V gene: TRBV7-2; CDR3 DNA: TGTGCCAGCAGCTTAGCGGCGGAGAACACTGAAGCTTTCTTT; CDR3 protein: CASSLAAENTEAFF
D gene: TRBD2; clone size: NA; J gene: TRBJ2-1; V gene: TRBV5-4; CDR3 DNA: TGTGCCAGCAGCTCCCCCAACCGACTAGCGGGAGAGAATGAGCAGTTCTTC; CDR3 protein: CASSSPNRLAGENEQFF
D gene: NA; clone size: once; J gene: TRBJ1-5; V gene: TRBV19; CDR3 DNA: TGTGCCAGTCGGGACCGGGATCAGCCCCAGCATTTT; CDR3 protein: CASRDRDQPQHF
D gene: NA; clone size: NA; J gene: TRBJ1-2; V gene: TRBV5-1; CDR3 DNA: TGCGCCAGCAGCCTCGGCCCTTCTTCCAACTATGGCTACACCTTC; CDR3 protein: CASSLGPSSNYGYTF
D gene: NA; clone size: NA; J gene: TRBJ1-5; V gene: TRBV6-6; CDR3 DNA: TGTGCCAGCAGACGCCAGGAGGGTCAGCCCCAGCATTTT; CDR3 protein: CASRRQEGQPQHF
D gene: NA; clone size: NA; J gene: TRBJ1-2; V gene: TRBV5-1; CDR3 DNA: TGCGCCAGCAGCTCCCTGACAGCTCACTATGGCTACACCTTC; CDR3 protein: CASSSLTAHYGYTF
D gene: TRBD1; clone size: NA; J gene: TRBJ1-4; V gene: TRBV7-8; CDR3 DNA: TGTGCCAGCAGGCGGGGGACAGCTAATGAAAAACTGTTTTTT; CDR3 protein: CASRRGTANEKLFF
D gene: NA; clone size: NA; J gene: TRBJ1-5; V gene: TRBV6-1; CDR3 DNA: TGTGCCAGCAGTGATTCAGGGAAAGGTCAGCCCCAGCATTTT; CDR3 protein: CASSDSGKGQPQHF